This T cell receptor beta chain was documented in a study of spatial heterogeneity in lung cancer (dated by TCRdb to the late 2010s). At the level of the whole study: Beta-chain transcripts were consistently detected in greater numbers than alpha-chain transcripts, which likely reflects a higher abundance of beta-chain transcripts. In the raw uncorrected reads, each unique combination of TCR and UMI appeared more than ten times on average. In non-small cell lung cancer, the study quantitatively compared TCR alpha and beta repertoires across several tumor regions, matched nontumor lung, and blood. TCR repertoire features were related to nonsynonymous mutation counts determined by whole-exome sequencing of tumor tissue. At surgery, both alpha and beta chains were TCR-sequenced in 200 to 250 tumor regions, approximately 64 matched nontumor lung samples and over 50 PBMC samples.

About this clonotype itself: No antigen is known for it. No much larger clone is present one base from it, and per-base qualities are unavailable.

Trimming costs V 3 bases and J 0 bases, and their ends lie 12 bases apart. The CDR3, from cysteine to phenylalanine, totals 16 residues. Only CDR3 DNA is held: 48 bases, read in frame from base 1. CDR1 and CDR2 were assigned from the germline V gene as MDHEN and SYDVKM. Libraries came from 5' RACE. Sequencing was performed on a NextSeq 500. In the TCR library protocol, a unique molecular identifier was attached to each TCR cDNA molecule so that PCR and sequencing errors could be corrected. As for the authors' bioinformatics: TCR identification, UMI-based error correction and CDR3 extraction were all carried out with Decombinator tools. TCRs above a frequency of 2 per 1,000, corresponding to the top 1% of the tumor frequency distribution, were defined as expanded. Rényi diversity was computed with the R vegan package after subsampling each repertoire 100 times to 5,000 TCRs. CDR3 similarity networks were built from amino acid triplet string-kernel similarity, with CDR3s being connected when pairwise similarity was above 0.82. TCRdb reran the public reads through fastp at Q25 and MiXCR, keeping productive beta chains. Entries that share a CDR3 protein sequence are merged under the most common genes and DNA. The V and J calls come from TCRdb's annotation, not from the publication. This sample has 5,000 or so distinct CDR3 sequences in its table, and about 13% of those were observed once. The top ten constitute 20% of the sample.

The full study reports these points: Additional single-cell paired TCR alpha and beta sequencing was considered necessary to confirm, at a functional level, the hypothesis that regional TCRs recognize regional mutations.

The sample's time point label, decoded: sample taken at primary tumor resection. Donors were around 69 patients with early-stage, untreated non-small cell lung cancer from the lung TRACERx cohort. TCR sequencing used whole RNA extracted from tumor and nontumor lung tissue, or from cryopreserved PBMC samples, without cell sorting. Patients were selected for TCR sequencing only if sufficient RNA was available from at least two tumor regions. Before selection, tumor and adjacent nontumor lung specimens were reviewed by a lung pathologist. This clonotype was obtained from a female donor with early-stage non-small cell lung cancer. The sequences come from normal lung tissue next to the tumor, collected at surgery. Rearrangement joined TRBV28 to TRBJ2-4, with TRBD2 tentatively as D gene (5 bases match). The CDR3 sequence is CASSLNRGLAKNIQYF. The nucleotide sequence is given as TGTGCCAGCAGTTTGAACAGAGGACTAGCCAAAAACATTCAGTACTTC.